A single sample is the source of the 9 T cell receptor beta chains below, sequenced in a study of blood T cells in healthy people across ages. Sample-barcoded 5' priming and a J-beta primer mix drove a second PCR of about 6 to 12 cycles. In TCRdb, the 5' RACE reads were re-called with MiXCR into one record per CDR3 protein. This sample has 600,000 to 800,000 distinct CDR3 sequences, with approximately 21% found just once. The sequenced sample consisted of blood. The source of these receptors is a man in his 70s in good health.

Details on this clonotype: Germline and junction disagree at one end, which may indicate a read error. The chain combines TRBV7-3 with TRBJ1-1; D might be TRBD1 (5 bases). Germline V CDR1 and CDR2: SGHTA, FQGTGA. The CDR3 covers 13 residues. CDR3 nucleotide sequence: TGTGCCAGCAGCCCAAGGCAGGACACTGAAGCTTCCTTT. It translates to CASSPRQDTEASF.

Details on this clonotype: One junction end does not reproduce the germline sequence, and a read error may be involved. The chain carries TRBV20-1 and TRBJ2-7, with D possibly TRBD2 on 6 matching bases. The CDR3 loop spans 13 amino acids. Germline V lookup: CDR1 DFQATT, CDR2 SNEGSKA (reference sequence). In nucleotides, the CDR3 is TGCAGTGCTAGGCGGGAAGCTAACTACGGGCAGTACTTC. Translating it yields CSARREANYGQYF.

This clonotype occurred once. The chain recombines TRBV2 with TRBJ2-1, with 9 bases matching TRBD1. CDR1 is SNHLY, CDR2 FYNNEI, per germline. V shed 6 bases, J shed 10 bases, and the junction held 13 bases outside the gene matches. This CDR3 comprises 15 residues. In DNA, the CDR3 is TGTGCCAGCAGAGCCGGGACAGGGAAACTAGACGAGCAGTTCTTC. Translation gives CASRAGTGKLDEQFF.

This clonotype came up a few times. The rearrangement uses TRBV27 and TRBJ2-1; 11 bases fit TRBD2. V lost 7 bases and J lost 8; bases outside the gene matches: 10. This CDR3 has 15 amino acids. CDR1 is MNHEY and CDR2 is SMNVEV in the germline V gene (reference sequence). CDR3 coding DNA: TGTGCCAGCACCTATTCGGGACTAGCGGTATATGAGCAGTTCTTC. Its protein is CASTYSGLAVYEQFF.

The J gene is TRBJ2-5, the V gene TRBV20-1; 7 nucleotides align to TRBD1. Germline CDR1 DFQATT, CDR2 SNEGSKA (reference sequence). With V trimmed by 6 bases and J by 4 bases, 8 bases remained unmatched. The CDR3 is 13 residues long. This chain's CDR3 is CSAQGESGETQYF. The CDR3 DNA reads TGCAGTGCCCAGGGGGAGTCGGGAGAGACCCAGTACTTC.

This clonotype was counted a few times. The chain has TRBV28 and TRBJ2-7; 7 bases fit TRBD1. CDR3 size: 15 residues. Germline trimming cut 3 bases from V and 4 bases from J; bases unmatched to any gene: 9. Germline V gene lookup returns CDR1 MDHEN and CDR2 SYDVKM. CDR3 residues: CASSLAGQVDYEQYF. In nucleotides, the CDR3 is TGTGCCAGCAGTTTGGCCGGACAGGTCGATTACGAGCAGTACTTC.

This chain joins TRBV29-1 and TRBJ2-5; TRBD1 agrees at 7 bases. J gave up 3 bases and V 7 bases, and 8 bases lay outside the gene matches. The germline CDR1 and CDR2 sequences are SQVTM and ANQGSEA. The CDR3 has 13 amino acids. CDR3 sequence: CSGPTGTEETQYF. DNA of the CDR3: TGCAGCGGGCCCACCGGGACAGAAGAGACCCAGTACTTC.

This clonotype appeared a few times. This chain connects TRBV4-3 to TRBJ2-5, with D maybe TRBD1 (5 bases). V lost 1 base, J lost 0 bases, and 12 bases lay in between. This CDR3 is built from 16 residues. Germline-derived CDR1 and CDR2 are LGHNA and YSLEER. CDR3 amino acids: CASSQGIQGYQETQYF. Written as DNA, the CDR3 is TGCGCCAGCAGCCAAGGGATTCAGGGTTACCAAGAGACCCAGTACTTC.

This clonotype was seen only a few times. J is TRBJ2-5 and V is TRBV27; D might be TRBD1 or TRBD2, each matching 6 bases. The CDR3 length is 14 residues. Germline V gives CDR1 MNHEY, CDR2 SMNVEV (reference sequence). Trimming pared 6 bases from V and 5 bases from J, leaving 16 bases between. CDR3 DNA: TGTGCCAGCAGCCTATGGGGGGCTGGGGAGACCCAGTACTTC. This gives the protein CASSLWGAGETQYF.